A single sample gave rise to the 22 T cell receptor beta chains below, sequenced in a study of sequential checkpoint blockade in melanoma. Treatment in this sample: randomized to nivolumab then ipilimumab (arm A) or the reverse (arm B). The protocol was immunoSEQ multiplex PCR, while the TCRdb copy is restricted to in-frame clones and leaves out a portion. The sample lists some 22,000 clones, around 26% occurring once. The specimen was tumor tissue (inferred from file names), collected from a patient given nivolumab and ipilimumab in sequence. The receptors derive from a human donor with melanoma.

This clone was seen a handful of times. The chain combines TRBV4-1 with TRBJ1-6; no clear D. Germline V gene data show CDR1 as MGHRA and CDR2 as YSYEKL. The CDR3 has 13 amino acids. Trimming left V 4 bases short and J 10 bases short, with 11 bases between. The CDR3 spells CASSPQSSSPLHF. In DNA form, the CDR3 reads TGCGCCAGCAGCCCCCAGTCGAGCTCACCCCTCCACTTT.

This sequence joins TRBV9 and TRBJ2-3, with a tentative D call TRBD1 (5 bases). The CDR3 is made up of 15 amino acids. Trimming took 2 bases from V and 0 from J, leaving 10 bases between them. The germline V gene has CDR1 SGDLS and CDR2 YYNGEE. CDR3 DNA sequence: TGTGCCAGCAGCGTCAGACAGTCGAGCACAGATACGCAGTATTTT. Encoded protein: CASSVRQSSTDTQYF.

This clone came up many times. The V call is TRBV11-3, the J call TRBJ2-7; no firm D call. The V gene lost 5 bases and the J gene lost 3 bases, with 17 bases spanning the gap. Germline CDR1 reads SGHNT; CDR2 reads YENEEA. CDR3 length: 15 amino acids. The CDR3 sequence: CASSPEFSRHYEQYF. The CDR3 DNA is TGTGCCAGCAGCCCAGAGTTCTCGCGGCACTACGAGCAGTACTTC.

This sequence joins TRBV23-1 and TRBJ1-1, with no clear D. TRBV23-1 is an open reading frame whose function is uncertain. The CDR3 totals 13 residues. Trimming took off 6 bases at V and 2 bases at J, with 10 bases between the two ends. CDR3 nucleotide sequence: TGCGCCAGCAGCCAAGAGGTTAACACTGAAGCTTTCTTT. Translated, it gives CASSQEVNTEAFF.

In this sample, this clone turned up a few times. The chain links TRBV8-2 to TRBJ2-1. TRBV8-2 is flagged as a pseudogene. This CDR3 has 15 amino acids. CDR3 bases: TGTGCCAGCAGCCCCTGGATTAACTCCTACAATGAGCAGTTCTTC. Its translation: CASSPWINSYNEQFF.

The chain joins TRBV28 to TRBJ2-1; the D gene is possibly TRBD1 (6 bases). The CDR3 runs to 15 residues. V was trimmed by 6 bases and J by 9 bases, leaving 21 bases between them. Germline V lookup: CDR1 MDHEN, CDR2 SYDVKM. The CDR3 loop is CASRHLLGGAVEQFF. The CDR3 coding sequence is TGTGCCAGCAGACACCTATTAGGGGGAGCTGTTGAGCAGTTCTTC.

This clone has at least ten counts. V and J are TRBV7-5 and TRBJ2-7; the table's D call, TRBD1, has no DNA check behind it. TRBV7-5 is given as a pseudogene. The length of the CDR3 is 18 residues. The DNA of the CDR3 is TGTGCCAGCAGCTTGGCCAATTCGTGGGGACAGGAAACCTACGAGCAGTACTTC. This sequence encodes CASSLANSWGQETYEQYF.

This clone occurred a few times. The chain uses TRBV11-3 and TRBJ1-2; no firm D call. The CDR3 loop spans 14 amino acids. V lost 3 bases and J lost 5, with 13 bases in between. Per the germline V gene, CDR1 is SGHNT and CDR2 is YENEEA. The CDR3 nucleotides are TGTGCCAGCAGCTTTACCGCGGGAGGGTATGGCTACACCTTC. Protein: CASSFTAGGYGYTF. The variable domain in full, with the rest retrieved from reference TRBV11-3 and TRBJ1-2, is EAGVVQSPRYKIIEKKQPVAFWCNPISGHNTLYWYLQNLGQGPELLIRYENEEAVDDSQLPKDRFSAERLKGVDSTLKIQPAELGDSAVYLCASSFTAGGYGYTFGSGTRLTVV.

The chain joins TRBV28 to TRBJ2-2; 11 nucleotides match TRBD1. Looked up from germline, CDR1 is MDHEN and CDR2 is SYDVKM. There are 15 residues in the CDR3. V was pared by 6 bases and J by 6 bases, with 6 bases of the junction left unmatched. The chain's CDR3 is CASRPGTGGPGELFF. CDR3 nucleotide sequence: TGTGCCAGCAGGCCCGGGACAGGGGGTCCCGGGGAGCTGTTTTTT.

Many counts were recorded for this clone. The rearrangement uses TRBV11-3 and TRBJ2-7, with 12 bases matching TRBD2. Germline V gives CDR1 SGHNT, CDR2 YENEEA. V dropped 5 bases and J dropped 5; count of bases not matched to a gene: 4. This CDR3 is built from 14 residues. The DNA of the CDR3 is TGTGCCAGCAGCACTAGCGGGAGGCATAACGAGCAGTACTTC. As protein: CASSTSGRHNEQYF.

This clone was recorded at least ten times. The V and J genes are TRBV11-3 and TRBJ1-4, with D unclear. This CDR3 is built from 15 residues. Germline CDR1 and CDR2: SGHNT and YENEEA. V lost 0 bases, J lost 8 bases, and 13 bases lay in between. The CDR3 loop reads CASSLDFRTEEKLFF. Here the CDR3 DNA reads TGTGCCAGCAGCTTAGATTTTCGCACAGAGGAAAAACTGTTTTTT.

This chain connects TRBV29-1 to TRBJ2-3; D tentatively reads TRBD1 or TRBD2 (5 bases each). CDR3 length: 12 amino acids. Germline CDR1 SQVTM, CDR2 ANQGSEA. V was pared by 7 bases and J by 2 bases, with 10 bases between. In nucleotides, the CDR3 is TGCAGCGCGGGGCGGTCCACAGATACGCAGTATTTT. Translated, it gives CSAGRSTDTQYF.

A few counts support this clone. The rearrangement joins TRBV28 to TRBJ1-5, with D possibly TRBD1 on 6 matching bases. This CDR3 is 16 amino acids long. The V gene lost 5 bases and the J gene lost 1 base, with 15 bases spanning the gap. CDR1 MDHEN and CDR2 SYDVKM come from the germline V gene. In DNA form, the CDR3 reads TGTGCCAGCAGTATTGGGACAAGTATGAGCAATCAGCCCCAGCATTTT. Amino acids: CASSIGTSMSNQPQHF.

V and J are TRBV1 and TRBJ2-7; the table gives TRBD1 as D, unverified against the DNA. TRBV1 is given as a pseudogene. The CDR3 spans 16 residues. The CDR3 reads CASSLTRDSSSYEQYF. As DNA, the CDR3 is TGCGCCAGCAGCTTAACCCGGGACAGCAGCTCCTACGAGCAGTACTTC.

About this clone itself: The CDR3 is cut off 1 residue early in the read; its end comes from the germline J gene. This rearrangement joins TRBV10-3 to TRBJ2-2, with unresolved D. The CDR3 length is 15 residues. Germline CDR1 reads ENHRY; CDR2 reads SYGVKD. V lost 0 bases and J 0 bases, leaving 5 bases between the germline ends. This CDR3 reads CAISESRANTGELFF. The sequenced CDR3 bases are TGTGCCATCAGTGAGTCGCGTGCGAACACCGGGGAGCTGTTT.

The chain uses TRBV14 and TRBJ1-1; possibly TRBD1 for D (5 bases). Trimming took off 3 bases at V and 0 bases at J, with 11 bases between the two ends. The V gene's germline CDR1 is SGHDN and CDR2 FVKESK. The CDR3 sequence is 15 residues long. CDR3 sequence: CASSQWGRMNTEAFF. The CDR3 nucleotides are TGTGCCAGCAGCCAGTGGGGACGGATGAACACTGAAGCTTTCTTT.

This sequence joins TRBV6-8 and TRBJ2-7, with 10 nucleotides matching TRBD2. The CDR3 contains 18 residues. In germline, CDR1 is MNHGY, CDR2 SAAAGT. V shed 0 bases and J 1 base; nucleotides not matched to a gene: 9. As DNA, the CDR3 is TGTGCCAGCAGTTACTCGCCTAGCGGGAGCGTCGGATCCTACGAGCAGTACTTC. It codes for CASSYSPSGSVGSYEQYF.

The chain carries TRBV7-2 and TRBJ1-2; D gene unclear. In germline, CDR1 is SGHTA, CDR2 FQGNSA. V lost 7 bases and J lost 3, with 24 bases in between. The CDR3 is made up of 17 amino acids. The CDR3 spells CASTEEGKSTPYYGYTF. The CDR3, as DNA: TGTGCCAGCACCGAGGAAGGGAAATCCACGCCGTACTATGGCTACACCTTC.

Only a few counts were recorded for this clone. The genes are TRBV6-8 and TRBJ2-5; 10 bases map to TRBD1. The V gene's germline CDR1 is MNHGY and CDR2 SAAAGT. CDR3 length: 15 amino acids. V shed 5 bases and J 4 bases; nucleotides not matched to a gene: 7. The CDR3 region is CASSKGQGMGETQYF. The CDR3 DNA reads TGTGCCAGCAGTAAGGGACAGGGGATGGGAGAGACCCAGTACTTC.

This clone was seen repeatedly, ten times or more. The V gene is TRBV7-4, the J gene TRBJ2-6; TRBD1 matches 10 bases. V shed 5 bases, J shed 3 bases, and the junction held 7 bases outside the gene matches. Germline assignment: CDR1 SGHVT and CDR2 SQSDAQ. The CDR3 has 17 residues. Written as DNA, the CDR3 is TGTGCCAGCAGCCTACGACAGGGGGCAGTTGGGGCCAACGTCCTGACTTTC. Translation gives CASSLRQGAVGANVLTF.

This chain joins TRBV6-8 and TRBJ2-4; tentative D call: TRBD2 (5 bases). CDR1 and CDR2 from the germline V gene are MNHGY and SAAAGT. V was trimmed by 5 bases and J by 0 bases, leaving 11 bases between them. CDR3 length: 15 residues. CDR3 sequence (DNA): TGTGCCAGCAGTGTCCCCGGACTAGCCAAAAACATTCAGTACTTC. This codes for CASSVPGLAKNIQYF.

There are a few counts of this clone. V usage is TRBV9 and J usage is TRBJ1-4; TRBD1 might be the D (6 bases). The CDR3 totals 14 residues. Trimming cost V 5 bases and J 8 bases, with 16 bases left between them. The germline V gene has CDR1 SGDLS and CDR2 YYNGEE. DNA of the CDR3: TGTGCCAGCAGTACCATCACAGGGATGGAAAAACTGTTTTTT. Protein: CASSTITGMEKLFF.